Here is one T cell receptor (beta chain) with its context. This clonotype was detected ten times or more. Its antigen target is currently unknown. The input lacks base qualities; no much larger clone sits a single base away. Library preparation was by multiplex PCR. Sequencing used an Illumina HiSeq 4000. iRepertoire HTBI primers and Arm-PCR amplification of CDR3 regions were used to construct TCR beta libraries. Before sequencing, the PCR products went through gel purification. In the original analysis: Across samples, around 62 TRBV and 13 to 15 TRBJ segments were identified and used for gene usage analysis of CDR3 amino acid clonotypes. COPE and FqMerger were used to merge the filtered high-quality paired reads into contigs. BLAST was used to align contigs to the IMGT TRBV, TRBD and TRBJ reference genes, and CDR3 was defined following IMGT. Clonotypes above 0.1% frequency were classified as highly expanded clones. Shannon entropy was used to measure repertoire diversity, and the Gini coefficient was used to measure V-J evenness. A clonotype was considered public if more than one individual shared it. TCRdb reworked the public reads: Q25 trimming with fastp, MiXCR clone assembly, productive beta chains retained. Entries that share a CDR3 protein sequence are merged under the most common genes and DNA. The V and J calls follow TCRdb's processing rather than the paper's. In this sample the table shows 680,000 or so distinct CDR3 sequences, approximately 15% of which occur a single time. The top ten constitute 15% to 20% of the sample.

The data stem from a study of regulatory T cells in long-lasting Graves disease (dated by TCRdb to 2020 to 2022). With respect to the entire study: In the newly diagnosed Graves' disease group, patients had been taking antithyroid drugs for less than 3 months. Peripheral blood TCR sequencing and RNA sequencing compared persistent Graves' disease patients with newly diagnosed Graves' disease patients. The study was registered as a clinical trial and conducted in China. A total of some 35 samples underwent TCR sequencing, from 13 patients with persistent Graves' disease and some 20 patients with newly diagnosed Graves' disease. The study at large found these results: As a limitation, the authors acknowledged that the small sample size may reduce accuracy. Persistent disease showed preferential use of TRBV28, TRBJ1-2 and TRBJ2-5, whereas newly diagnosed disease favored TRBV20-1 and TRBJ2-1. Sequencing and analysis were limited to the TCR beta chain. Compared with newly diagnosed patients, persistent Graves' disease patients had lower TCR Shannon entropy and fewer highly expanded clones, which suggests clonal expansion. More public clonotypes were shared among persistent patients (2,741) than among newly diagnosed patients (roughly 1,000). Because the primary lesion, thyroid tissue, could not be accessed, the study looked at peripheral blood alone.

From cysteine to phenylalanine, the CDR3 is 11 amino acids long. The DNA shown is the 33-base CDR3, in frame from base 1. The V and J ends are trimmed by 0 bases and 13 bases, leaving 9 bases between them. Sequences SQVTM (CDR1) and ANQGSEA (CDR2) are obtained from the germline V gene. Taken with the paper, the label for time point translates to: newly diagnosed GD, antithyroid drugs for less than 3 months. RNA was extracted from PBMCs in TRIzol for both TCR sequencing and RNA sequencing. The diagnosis of Graves' disease was made according to American Thyroid Association guidelines. Patients were recruited from an endocrinology department in Xi'an, China. Each patient gave around 9 milliliters of peripheral blood, collected in an EDTA anticoagulant tube. Ficoll Paque Plus density gradient separation was used to isolate PBMCs, and no further T cell sorting was done. An Agilent 2100 Bioanalyzer and agarose gel were used to check RNA quality, and a NanoDrop 2000 was used to measure RNA concentration.

The sample also formed part of further work on T cells in Graves' hyperthyroidism and ophthalmopathy. Drawing on the second study: Stable Graves' hyperthyroidism was defined as the absence of progression to ophthalmopathy over 18 months of follow-up. Hyperthyroidism patients were newly diagnosed, with disease duration under 2 months, and aged 18 to 65 years. Any patient with an uncontrolled infection, another autoimmune disease, pregnancy or lactation was excluded. Clinical symptoms, serum thyroxine and TRAb, thyroid ultrasound, and orbital computed tomography formed the basis for the diagnoses. A first-round RT-PCR of the TCR CDR3 used the HTBI primer set with the Qiagen OneStep RT-PCR kit. Most expanded thyroid clonotypes (frequency above 0.001) were also detected in blood, a finding suggesting that blood repertoires may reflect thyroid immune responses. Ophthalmopathy was separated from stable hyperthyroidism by a 13 V-J signature model, with approximately 86% sensitivity and roughly 84% specificity obtained in cross-validation and 80%/75% obtained in testing. In validation, the model predicted progression to ophthalmopathy with roughly 66% sensitivity and about 73% specificity, a median of approximately 6.5 months before onset. TCR V-J signatures able to tell the groups apart were searched for in a discovery cohort of more than 90 patients, of whom over 40 had Graves' ophthalmopathy and roughly 58 had stable Graves' hyperthyroidism. An independent validation cohort of about 20 hyperthyroidism patients and approximately 17 patients who later progressed to ophthalmopathy tested prospective prediction of ophthalmopathy. The roughly 100 discovery patients were randomly divided into training and test sets at a 7:3 ratio. In addition, the study compared T-cell repertoires in thyroid tissue and in blood from roughly 6 Graves' hyperthyroidism patients. After sampling, hyperthyroidism patients received methimazole starting at 30 mg daily, and ophthalmopathy patients received high-dose intravenous methylprednisolone. The libraries were constructed in a second round of multiplex PCR and then size-selected and purified. Paired-end sequencing of the libraries was performed with 100 bp reads on an Illumina HiSeq2000. Raw data were processed with SOAPnuke, discarding reads with adapters, uncalled bases, mean Phred below 15, or no exact constant-primer or identifier match. High-quality paired reads were merged with COPE v1.2.5, and unique nucleotide sequences were defined as clonotypes. MiTCR v1.1 was used to align the clonotypes against IMGT TRBV, TRBD and TRBJ reference segments. Analysis was restricted to V-J combinations with a frequency above 0.0001, which covered just over 98% of repertoires. A TCS score was defined as the ratio between F50 (clonal expansion) and ExV (chaos), using BLOSUM62-based TCRdist between CDR3 peptides within each V-J. Welch's t-statistics and random forest reduced 450 to 600 V-J features to fewer than 15, which were used in a naive Bayes classifier (R e1071). Sample size was not statistically predetermined, and investigators were not blinded to group allocation. The paper reports TCR Vbeta CDR3 sequencing of roughly 140 peripheral blood samples: under 45 ophthalmopathy, around 80 hyperthyroidism and 17 progressor patients.

Source: peripheral blood mononuclear cells (PBMCs), taken at new diagnosis, from a patient treated with antithyroid drugs. This receptor was identified in a woman aged 25 to 39 with Graves disease. Donor details come from another sample of the same person, matched by shared clones. The sequence is built from TRBV29-1 and TRBJ1-4, with the D segment identity uncertain. The nucleotide sequence reads TGCAGCGTTGAAGATCCGGGCCCACTGTTTTTT. The resulting protein is CSVEDPGPLFF.